The 18 T cell receptor beta chains given below trace back to one sample, sequenced in a study of T cell responses to AZD1222 COVID-19 vaccine. Here immunoSEQ multiplex PCR was the method, and the copy in TCRdb shows in-frame clones only, minus some. The table includes approximately 60,000 clones, about 90% detected once. The material was peripheral blood, obtained on day 0 of AZD1222 vaccination. These receptor sequences come from an adult in good health.

The J gene is TRBJ2-1, the V gene TRBV18, with 8 bases matching TRBD2. The V gene's germline CDR1 is KGHSH and CDR2 LQKENI. This CDR3 is built from 14 residues. The J segment lost 7 bases and the V segment lost 5 bases, leaving 7 bases of the junction unmatched. The CDR3 reads CASSTSGGRNEQFF. The CDR3 DNA is TGTGCCAGCTCAACTTCGGGAGGGCGAAATGAGCAGTTCTTC.

The J gene is TRBJ2-5, the V gene TRBV18; possibly TRBD1 for D (6 bases). The germline V gene has CDR1 KGHSH and CDR2 LQKENI. V was pared by 4 bases and J by 2 bases, with 17 bases between. This CDR3 has 16 amino acids. The CDR3 region is CASSRSRQADQETQYF. CDR3 sequence (DNA): TGTGCCAGCTCACGTTCCCGACAGGCGGATCAAGAGACCCAGTACTTC.

The chain combines TRBV6-5 with TRBJ1-2; maybe TRBD1 (5 bases). The CDR3 covers 15 residues. Between the trimmed V and J ends, which lost 2 bases and 5 bases, there was a span of 15 bases. Germline CDR1 and CDR2: MNHEY and SVGAGI. The CDR3 DNA is TGTGCCAGCAGTTACCCCGGGACGGGTACATATGGCTACACCTTC. Residues: CASSYPGTGTYGYTF.

V gene TRBV4-1 combines with J gene TRBJ2-1; D may match TRBD1 or TRBD2 (5 bases each). The CDR3 totals 15 residues. Trimming stripped 4 bases from V and 3 bases from J, with 13 bases between. Per the germline V gene, CDR1 is MGHRA and CDR2 is YSYEKL. The CDR3 DNA is TGCGCCAGCAGCCCCCGGGACGCCAGCTACAATGAGCAGTTCTTC. This translates into CASSPRDASYNEQFF.

The chain has TRBV28 and TRBJ1-1, with D hard to call. The CDR3 spans 13 residues. V lost 6 bases to trimming and J lost 0 bases, with 8 bases between them. Germline-derived CDR1 and CDR2 are MDHEN and SYDVKM. The CDR3 here is CASSKLLNTEAFF. Here the CDR3 DNA reads TGTGCCAGCAGCAAGCTCTTGAACACTGAAGCTTTCTTT.

V usage is TRBV24-1 and J usage is TRBJ2-2; 8 bases align to TRBD1. Trimming at V came to 7 bases and at J to 4 bases, leaving 4 bases not matched to a gene. The CDR3 is made up of 14 amino acids. In germline, CDR1 is KGHDR, CDR2 SFDVKD. In DNA form, the CDR3 reads TGTGCCACCAGCGGGACAGGACGCACCGGGGAGCTGTTTTTT. This codes for CATSGTGRTGELFF.

CDR3 DNA: TGTGCCAGCAGCACGACACGAAACTATGGCTACACCTTC. Translating gives CASSTTRNYGYTF. This chain links TRBV13 with TRBJ1-2, with D hard to call. Per the germline V gene, CDR1 is PRHDT and CDR2 is FYEKMQ (reference sequence). V was clipped by 5 bases and J by 2 bases, with 9 bases between them. The CDR3 spans 13 residues.

This clone occurred a few times. The chain joins TRBV6-1 to TRBJ1-3; D is perhaps TRBD1 (6 bases). The V gene lost 3 bases and the J gene lost 4 bases, with 7 bases spanning the gap. Germline V gives CDR1 MNHNS, CDR2 SASEGT. This CDR3 contains 13 residues. The chain's CDR3 is CASSEGGGNTIYF. The DNA of the CDR3 is TGTGCCAGCAGTGAGGGGGGCGGAAACACCATATATTTT.

The genes are TRBV7-9 and TRBJ1-2; 9 bases map to TRBD1. CDR3 size: 14 residues. The ends lost 4 bases at V and 7 bases at J; junction bases unmatched: 7. Looked up from germline, CDR1 is SEHNR and CDR2 is FQNEAQ (reference sequence). This chain's CDR3 is CASSSAGQGLGYTF. In DNA, the CDR3 is TGTGCCAGCAGCTCAGCGGGACAGGGACTTGGCTACACCTTC.

The chain carries TRBV27 and TRBJ2-5, with 8 bases identical to TRBD1. The CDR3 is 15 residues long. Unmatched junction bases numbered 9, after V lost 5 bases and J lost 4 bases. Germline loops: CDR1 MNHEY, CDR2 SMNVEV (reference sequence). CDR3 region: CASSPYSTGAETQYF. CDR3 DNA: TGTGCCAGCAGTCCATACTCGACAGGGGCAGAGACCCAGTACTTC.

The CDR3 spells CASSLVLGRAQPQHF. CDR3 DNA sequence: TGTGCCAGCAGCTTAGTGCTAGGGCGGGCTCAGCCCCAGCATTTT. The chain uses TRBV7-6 and TRBJ1-5; D is ambiguous. This CDR3 region has 15 residues. Trimming removed 1 base from V and 6 bases from J, with 13 bases in between. Per germline, CDR1 SGHVS and CDR2 FNYEAQ.

The chain uses TRBV5-1 and TRBJ1-2; no definite D call. Trimming cost V 4 bases and J 2 bases, with 15 bases left between them. The CDR3 runs 15 residues. The germline gives CDR1 SGHRS, CDR2 YFSETQ. In DNA, the CDR3 is TGCGCCAGCAGCCTTCGTGAAATGGCAAACTATGGCTACACCTTC. It codes for CASSLREMANYGYTF. Supplemented by reference TRBV5-1 and TRBJ1-2, the full variable domain reads KAGVTQTPRYLIKTRGQQVTLSCSPISGHRSVSWYQQTPGQGLQFLFEYFSETQRNKGNFPGRFSGRQFSNSRSEMNVSTLELGDSALYLCASSLREMANYGYTFGSGTRLTVV.

V is TRBV24-1 and J is TRBJ1-4; a weak D match, TRBD1 (5 bases). The germline CDR1 and CDR2 sequences are KGHDR and SFDVKD. This CDR3 has 14 amino acids. V was clipped by 10 bases and J by 5 bases, with 16 bases between them. CDR3: CATAPGKSNEKLFF. The CDR3 DNA follows: TGTGCCACGGCTCCAGGGAAATCGAATGAAAAACTGTTTTTT.

The genes are TRBV29-1 and TRBJ1-1; D uncertain. Per germline, CDR1 SQVTM and CDR2 ANQGSEA. V lost 0 bases, J lost 5 bases, and 7 bases lay in between. The CDR3 consists of 12 residues. CDR3 sequence reads: CSVEDSGTEAFF. The CDR3 nucleotides are TGCAGCGTTGAAGATAGCGGAACTGAAGCTTTCTTT.

This clone was seen only once. The genes are TRBV2 and TRBJ2-2, with D perhaps matching TRBD1 (6 bases). This CDR3 is built from 13 residues. The germline CDR1 and CDR2 sequences are SNHLY and FYNNEI. V was trimmed by 7 bases and J by 6 bases, leaving 12 bases between them. DNA of the CDR3: TGTGCCAGCACACAGGGCTATGCCGGGGAGCTGTTTTTT. Translated, it gives CASTQGYAGELFF.

The chain employs TRBV6-5 and TRBJ1-2; tentatively, D is TRBD1 (6 bases). This CDR3 has 13 residues. CDR1 and CDR2 (germline): MNHEY, SVGAGI. The V end lost 2 bases, the J end lost 7 bases, and 11 bases lay between the germline ends. This CDR3 is CASSYMGTTGYTF. CDR3 nucleotide sequence: TGTGCCAGCAGTTACATGGGGACAACTGGCTACACCTTC.

Only a few counts were recorded for this clone. The CDR3 is CASRGPEAFF. In DNA, the CDR3 is TGCGCCAGCAGAGGACCTGAAGCTTTCTTT. The V call is TRBV10-2, the J call TRBJ1-1; no firm D call. V dropped 6 bases and J dropped 6 bases, with 5 bases sitting between them. Germline CDR1 and CDR2: WSHSY and SAAADI. CDR3 length: 10 amino acids.

In its sample, this clone was seen once. This chain uses TRBV5-8 with TRBJ1-5, with a weak D call TRBD1 (5 bases). The CDR3 consists of 15 residues. The V gene's germline CDR1 is SGHTS and CDR2 YDEGEE. The V gene lost 2 bases and the J gene lost 2 bases, with 11 bases spanning the gap. The CDR3 DNA reads as TGTGCCAGCAGCTTTCGGGTGGGGGGCAATCAGCCCCAGCATTTT. Protein: CASSFRVGGNQPQHF. The variable domain in full, with the rest retrieved from reference TRBV5-8 and TRBJ1-5, is EAGVTQSPTHLIKTRGQQATLRCSPISGHTSVYWYQQALGLGLQFLLWYDEGEERNRGNFPPRFSGRQFPNYSSELNVNALELEDSALYLCASSFRVGGNQPQHFGDGTRLSIL.